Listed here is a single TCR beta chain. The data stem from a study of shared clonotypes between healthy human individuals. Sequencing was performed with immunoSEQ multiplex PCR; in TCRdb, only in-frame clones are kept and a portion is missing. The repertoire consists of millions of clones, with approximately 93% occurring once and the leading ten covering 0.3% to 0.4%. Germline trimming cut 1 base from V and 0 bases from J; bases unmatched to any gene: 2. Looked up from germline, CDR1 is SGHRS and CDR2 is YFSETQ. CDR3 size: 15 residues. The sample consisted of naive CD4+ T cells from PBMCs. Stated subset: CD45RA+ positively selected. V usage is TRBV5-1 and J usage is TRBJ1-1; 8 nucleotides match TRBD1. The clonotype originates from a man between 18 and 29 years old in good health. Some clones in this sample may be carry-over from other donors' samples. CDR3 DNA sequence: TGCGCCAGCAGCTTGCCAGGGGGCTTGAACACTGAAGCTTTCTTT. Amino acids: CASSLPGGLNTEAFF.